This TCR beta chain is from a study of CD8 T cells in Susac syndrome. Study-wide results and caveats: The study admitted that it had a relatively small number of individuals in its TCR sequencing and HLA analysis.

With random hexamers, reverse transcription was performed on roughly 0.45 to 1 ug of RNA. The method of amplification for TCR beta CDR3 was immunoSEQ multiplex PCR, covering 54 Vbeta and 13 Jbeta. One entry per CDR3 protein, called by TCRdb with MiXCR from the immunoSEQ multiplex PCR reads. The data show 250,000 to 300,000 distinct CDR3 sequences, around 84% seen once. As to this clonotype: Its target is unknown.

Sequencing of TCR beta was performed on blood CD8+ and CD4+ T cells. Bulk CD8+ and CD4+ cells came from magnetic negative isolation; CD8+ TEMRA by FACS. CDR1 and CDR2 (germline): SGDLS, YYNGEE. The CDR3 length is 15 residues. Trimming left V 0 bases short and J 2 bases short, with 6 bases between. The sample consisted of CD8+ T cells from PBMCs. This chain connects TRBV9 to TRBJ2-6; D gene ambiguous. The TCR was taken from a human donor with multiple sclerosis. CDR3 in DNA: TGTGCCAGCAGCGTAGAAAGGGCTGGGGCCAACGTCCTGACTTTC. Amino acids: CASSVERAGANVLTF.